The 26 T cell receptor beta chains in this list originate from one sample, sequenced in a study of response to subunit inactivated influenza vaccine. TCRdb re-derived calls from the RT-PCR reads in MiXCR, one entry per CDR3 protein. Of about 620,000 distinct CDR3 sequences in the sample, roughly 10% are singletons; the top ten hold roughly 10%. Sequenced material: PBMCs from blood, taken on the day of vaccination. Source of these receptors: a man in his fifties or sixties who received an inactivated influenza vaccine.

The sample holds many counts of this clonotype. The gene calls are TRBV5-1 and TRBJ2-5; a possible D gene is TRBD2 (5 bases). CDR1 is SGHRS and CDR2 is YFSETQ in the germline V gene. Deletions cut 0 bases from V and 4 bases from J, with 13 bases between. This CDR3 is 15 amino acids long. This chain's CDR3 is CASSLVSGSRETQYF. The CDR3 region has the DNA TGCGCCAGCAGCTTGGTTTCGGGATCTCGAGAGACCCAGTACTTC.

The table lists this clonotype with a few counts. At one end, the junction sequence differs from germline, possibly due to a read error. V is TRBV7-7 and J is TRBJ2-7; D remains ambiguous. Germline CDR1 is SSHAT and CDR2 is FNYEAQ (reference sequence). The CDR3 runs 15 residues. CDR3 bases: TGTGCTAGCAGCTTAGTTGCGGTGAGCTCCTACGAGCAGTACTTC. Translation: CASSLVAVSSYEQYF.

This clonotype has ten or more counts. The chain links TRBV12-3 or TRBV12-4 to TRBJ1-1; no firm D call. This CDR3 is built from 13 residues. The germline V and J ends were trimmed by 2 bases and 0 bases, with 4 bases remaining between them. The CDR3 loop is CASSLLLNTEAFF. CDR3 DNA sequence: TGTGCCAGCAGTTTACTGTTGAACACTGAAGCTTTCTTT.

This clonotype was recorded at least ten times. CDR3 DNA sequence: TGTGCCGCCCTGGACAGTTTGTACACAGATACGCAGTATTTT. The encoded protein is CAALDSLYTDTQYF. The chain links TRBV10-3 to TRBJ2-3, with TRBD1 as a possible D gene (6 bases). V was cut by 11 bases and J by 2 bases, with 17 bases left in between. CDR3 length equals 14 residues. Germline V gives CDR1 ENHRY, CDR2 SYGVKD.

This clonotype was seen ten or more times. The gene calls are TRBV29-1 and TRBJ2-7; 9 nucleotides agree with TRBD1. In germline, CDR1 is SQVTM, CDR2 ANQGSEA. The CDR3 is 13 residues long. The ends lost 2 bases at V and 8 bases at J; junction bases unmatched: 7. CDR3 residues: CSVEPTGGSKQYF. DNA of the CDR3: TGCAGCGTTGAACCTACAGGGGGCTCAAAGCAGTACTTC.

V is TRBV5-8 and J is TRBJ2-7, with D perhaps matching TRBD1 or TRBD2 (5 bases each). Per germline, CDR1 SGHTS and CDR2 YDEGEE. The V end was cut by 4 bases, the J end by 3 bases, with 20 bases between. The CDR3 sequence is 16 residues long. CDR3 residues: CASSPIQGTLIYEQYF. CDR3 nucleotides: TGTGCCAGCAGCCCTATCCAAGGGACGCTGATCTACGAGCAGTACTTC.

This clonotype has at least ten counts. The J gene is TRBJ2-5, the V gene TRBV28, with D perhaps matching TRBD1 (6 bases). The germline V gene encodes CDR1 MDHEN and CDR2 SYDVKM. The CDR3 consists of 20 residues. Trimming took off 4 bases at V and 2 bases at J, with 29 bases between the two ends. The CDR3 is CASSSPPDRPASSIQETQYF. The CDR3, as DNA: TGTGCCAGCAGTTCCCCGCCAGACAGGCCGGCGAGCAGCATTCAAGAGACCCAGTACTTC.

This rearrangement joins TRBV7-2 to TRBJ2-5; TRBD2 is a possible D gene (6 bases). V gave up 2 bases and J gave up 4 bases, with 14 bases separating them. CDR3 length: 15 amino acids. Germline-derived CDR1 and CDR2 are SGHTA and FQGNSA. The CDR3 here is CASSLINGGGETQYF. As DNA, the CDR3 is TGTGCCAGCAGCTTAATCAATGGGGGAGGAGAGACCCAGTACTTC.

The gene calls are TRBV6-5 and TRBJ2-7; no firm D call. Trimming removed 4 bases at V and 0 bases at J, with 13 bases between. Germline assignment: CDR1 MNHEY and CDR2 SVGAGI. The CDR3 contains 15 residues. The CDR3 DNA reads as TGTGCCAGCAGTTTACCATCATCTAGCTCCTACGAGCAGTACTTC. Translating gives CASSLPSSSSYEQYF.

This clonotype showed up just a few times. The chain employs TRBV2 and TRBJ2-3; no clear D. This CDR3 is 13 amino acids long. Trimming removed 4 bases at V and 6 bases at J, with 11 bases between. The V gene's germline CDR1 is SNHLY and CDR2 FYNNEI. The CDR3 spells CASSAKGVDTQYF. CDR3 coding DNA: TGTGCCAGCAGTGCCAAGGGTGTGGATACGCAGTATTTT.

This clonotype was counted a few times. V and J are TRBV9 and TRBJ2-1; 8 nucleotides match TRBD2. Germline CDR1 reads SGDLS; CDR2 reads YYNGEE. Germline trimming cut 7 bases from V and 5 bases from J; bases unmatched to any gene: 2. The CDR3 covers 12 residues. CDR3 residues: CASGLAHNEQFF. The CDR3 nucleotides read TGTGCCAGCGGACTAGCCCACAATGAGCAGTTCTTC.

The V call is TRBV24-1, the J call TRBJ2-5; D gene unclear. The CDR3 is made up of 12 amino acids. V was trimmed by 0 bases and J by 6 bases, leaving 4 bases between them. The V gene's germline CDR1 is KGHDR and CDR2 SFDVKD. This CDR3 is CATSDLAKTQYF. The CDR3 bases are TGTGCCACCAGTGATTTGGCGAAGACCCAGTACTTC.

This clonotype was observed a few times. The chain has TRBV9 and TRBJ2-1, with TRBD2 matching 10 bases. Germline V gene data show CDR1 as SGDLS and CDR2 as YYNGEE. The CDR3 totals 17 residues. J gave up 0 bases and V 2 bases, and 5 bases lay outside the gene matches. CDR3 nucleotides: TGTGCCAGCAGCGTGCCACTAGCGGGAAGCTCCTACAATGAGCAGTTCTTC. Translated: CASSVPLAGSSYNEQFF.

A few counts support this clonotype. The V call is TRBV29-1, the J call TRBJ2-5, with no clear D. Trimming cost V 3 bases and J 2 bases, with 7 bases left between them. This CDR3 has 12 residues. From germline, CDR1 is SQVTM and CDR2 ANQGSEA. CDR3: CSVDFPQETQYF. The DNA for the CDR3 is TGCAGCGTTGACTTTCCTCAAGAGACCCAGTACTTC.

Only a few counts were recorded for this clonotype. The V call is TRBV30, the J call TRBJ2-7; 12 nucleotides match TRBD2. CDR1 and CDR2 (germline): GTSNPN, SVGIG (reference sequence). J gave up 0 bases and V 1 base, and 1 base lay outside the gene matches. CDR3 length: 15 amino acids. The chain's CDR3 is CAWSEGLAGSYEQYF. The CDR3 bases are TGTGCCTGGAGTGAGGGACTAGCGGGCTCCTACGAGCAGTACTTC.

This clonotype was observed a few times. This sequence joins TRBV6-2 or TRBV6-3 and TRBJ2-1; 8 positions agree with TRBD2. V lost 6 bases, J lost 9 bases, and 10 bases stayed unmatched. The V gene's germline CDR1 is MNHEY and CDR2 SVGEGT. The CDR3 consists of 14 residues. The chain's CDR3 is CASRWEGSGAEQFF. CDR3 sequence (DNA): TGTGCCAGCAGATGGGAGGGTAGCGGGGCTGAGCAGTTCTTC.

This rearrangement joins TRBV20-1 to TRBJ1-6; possibly TRBD1 for D (6 bases). V lost 3 bases, J lost 1 base, and 13 bases lay in between. Germline lookup yields CDR1 DFQATT and CDR2 SNEGSKA (reference sequence). This CDR3 contains 16 residues. CDR3 amino acids: CSASRETGSYNSPLHF. In DNA form, the CDR3 reads TGCAGTGCTAGTCGGGAGACAGGATCCTATAATTCACCCCTCCACTTT.

This clonotype was counted ten times or more. The rearrangement uses TRBV7-9 and TRBJ2-2; no definite D call. Germline CDR1 SEHNR, CDR2 FQNEAQ (reference sequence). The CDR3 has 14 residues. The V and J ends lost 5 bases and 5 bases respectively, with 12 bases between them. CDR3 bases: TGTGCCAGCAGCCTCTACTGGGTAACCGGGGAGCTGTTTTTT. Encoded protein: CASSLYWVTGELFF.

This clonotype was seen many times. The V and J genes are TRBV5-8 and TRBJ2-3, with 12 bases lining up with TRBD2. Trimming removed 3 bases from V and 2 bases from J; junction bases left unmatched: 4. The germline V gene encodes CDR1 SGHTS and CDR2 YDEGEE. The CDR3 length is 16 residues. The CDR3 loop is CASSSGLAGSTDTQYF. In nucleotides, the CDR3 is TGTGCCAGCAGCTCCGGACTAGCGGGGTCCACAGATACGCAGTATTTT.

This clonotype turned up a few times. This sequence joins TRBV6-5 and TRBJ1-1, with TRBD1 matching over 7 bases. Looked up from germline, CDR1 is MNHEY and CDR2 is SVGAGI. J gave up 3 bases and V 2 bases, and 6 bases lay outside the gene matches. The CDR3 consists of 15 residues. The CDR3 sequence: CASSYGNRGDTEAFF. The DNA for the CDR3 is TGTGCCAGCAGTTACGGGAACAGGGGTGACACTGAAGCTTTCTTT.

The chain uses TRBV5-1 and TRBJ2-1; D remains ambiguous. V lost 7 bases and J lost 9, with 11 bases in between. In germline, CDR1 is SGHRS, CDR2 YFSETQ. The length of the CDR3 is 11 residues. The CDR3 region is CASCIGAEQFF. Written as DNA, the CDR3 is TGCGCCAGCTGCATAGGCGCTGAGCAGTTCTTC.

The J gene is TRBJ1-5, the V gene TRBV6-2 or TRBV6-3, with 7 positions matching TRBD1. The ends lost 7 bases at V and 6 bases at J; junction bases unmatched: 6. Germline CDR1 and CDR2: MNHEY and SVGEGT. The length of the CDR3 is 13 residues. As DNA, the CDR3 is TGTGCCAGCAACGACAGGGCCCCTCAGCCCCAGCATTTT. Protein product: CASNDRAPQPQHF.

On this clonotype itself: At one end, the junction sequence differs from germline, possibly due to a read error. The gene calls are TRBV29-1 and TRBJ2-2; unclear D gene. The CDR3 sequence is 13 residues long. The V gene's germline CDR1 is SQVTM and CDR2 ANQGSEA. The CDR3 DNA follows: TGCAGCGTTGGGCCAGGCGAGGCCGGCGAGCTGTTTTTT. Its protein is CSVGPGEAGELFF.

This clonotype showed up just a few times. This sequence joins TRBV12-3 or TRBV12-4 and TRBJ1-1, with a tentative D call TRBD1 (5 bases). The CDR3 is 13 residues long. V lost 8 bases, J lost 9 bases, and 19 bases lay in between. CDR3 coding DNA: TGTGCCAGCGATTCGGGGACGATGGGGAAAGCTTTCTTT. Its protein is CASDSGTMGKAFF.

This clonotype was seen ten or more times. The V call is TRBV12-3 or TRBV12-4, the J call TRBJ1-1; no reliable D call. The CDR3 length is 14 residues. With 3 bases removed from V and 4 bases from J, the gap between germline ends came to 12 bases. The CDR3 sequence: CASSFLGGSTEAFF. The CDR3 nucleotides are TGTGCCAGCAGTTTCTTGGGCGGCAGCACTGAAGCTTTCTTT.

V usage is TRBV6-5 and J usage is TRBJ2-1; 9 nucleotides agree with TRBD2. The germline CDR1 and CDR2 sequences are MNHEY and SVGAGI. This CDR3 has 15 residues. Germline trimming cut 2 bases from V and 7 bases from J; bases unmatched to any gene: 6. For the CDR3, the DNA is TGTGCCAGCAGTTACGGTCGGCTAGCGGGGAATGAGCAGTTCTTC. Protein: CASSYGRLAGNEQFF.